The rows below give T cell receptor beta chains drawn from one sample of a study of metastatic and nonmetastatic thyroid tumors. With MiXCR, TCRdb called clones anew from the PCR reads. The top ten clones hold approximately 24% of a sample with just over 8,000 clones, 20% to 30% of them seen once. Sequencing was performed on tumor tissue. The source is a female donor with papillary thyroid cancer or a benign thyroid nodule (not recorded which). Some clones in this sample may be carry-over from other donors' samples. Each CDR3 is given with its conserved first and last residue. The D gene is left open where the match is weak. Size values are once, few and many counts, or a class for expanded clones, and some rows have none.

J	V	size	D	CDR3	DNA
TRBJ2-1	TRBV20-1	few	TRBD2	CSAIFSGLNDNEQFF	TGCAGTGCTATCTTTAGCGGGCTAAATGACAATGAGCAGTTCTTC
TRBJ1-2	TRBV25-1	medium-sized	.	CASSVLDSRGYTF	TGTGCCAGCAGTGTCCTCGACAGCCGTGGCTACACCTTC
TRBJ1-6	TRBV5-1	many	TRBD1	CASSLPGQGDSPLHF	TGCGCCAGCAGCTTACCGGGACAGGGAGATTCACCCCTCCACTTT
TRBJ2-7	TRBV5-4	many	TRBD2	CASSLVAWLAGESEQYF	TGTGCCAGCAGCTTGGTAGCATGGCTAGCGGGAGAGAGCGAGCAGTACTTC
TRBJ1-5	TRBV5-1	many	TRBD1	CASSPATGPNQPQHF	TGCGCCAGCAGCCCGGCGACAGGGCCCAATCAGCCCCAGCATTTT
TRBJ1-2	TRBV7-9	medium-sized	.	CASSTSGASGGYTF	TGTGCCAGCAGCACCTCCGGGGCCTCGGGTGGCTACACCTTC
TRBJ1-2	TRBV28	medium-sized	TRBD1	CASLSGQDYGYTF	TGTGCCAGCCTTTCCGGACAGGACTATGGCTACACCTTC
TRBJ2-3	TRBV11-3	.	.	CASTEADHTDTQYF	TGTGCCAGCACAGAAGCGGACCACACAGATACGCAGTATTTT
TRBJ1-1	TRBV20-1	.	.	CSAREHRANTEAFF	TGCAGTGCTAGAGAACACAGGGCGAACACTGAAGCTTTCTTT
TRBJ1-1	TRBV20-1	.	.	CSARRGFDTEAFF	TGCAGTGCTAGAAGGGGATTTGACACTGAAGCTTTCTTT
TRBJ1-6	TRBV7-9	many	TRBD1	CASSLGQGFNSPLHF	TGTGCCAGCAGCTTAGGACAGGGGTTTAATTCACCCCTCCACTTT
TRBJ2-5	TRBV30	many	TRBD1	CAWGTGGEETQYF	TGTGCCTGGGGGACAGGGGGCGAGGAGACCCAGTACTTC
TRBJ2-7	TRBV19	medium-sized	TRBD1	CASSIGAGGNEQYF	TGTGCCAGTAGTATTGGGGCAGGGGGCAACGAGCAGTACTTC
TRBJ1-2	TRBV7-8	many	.	CASSLLGRDGYTF	TGTGCCAGCAGCTTATTGGGAAGGGATGGCTACACCTTC
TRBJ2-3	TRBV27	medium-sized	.	CASRTIKKTDTQYF	TGTGCCAGCAGGACAATCAAGAAAACAGATACGCAGTATTTT
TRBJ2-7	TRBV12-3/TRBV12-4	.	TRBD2	CASRSSGGRGEQYF	TGTGCCAGCAGGTCTTCGGGGGGGAGAGGGGAGCAGTACTTC
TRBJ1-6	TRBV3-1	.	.	CASSQQGQPLHF	TGTGCCAGCAGCCAACAGGGGCAACCCCTCCACTTT
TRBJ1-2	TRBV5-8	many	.	CASSRYSYGYTF	TGTGCCAGCAGCCGCTACAGCTATGGCTACACCTTC
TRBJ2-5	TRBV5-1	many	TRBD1	CASSLTGGGETQYF	TGCGCCAGCAGCCTTACAGGGGGCGGAGAGACCCAGTACTTC
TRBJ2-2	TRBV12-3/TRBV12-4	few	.	CASSLGGLFF	TGTGCCAGCAGTTTAGGGGGGCTGTTTTTT
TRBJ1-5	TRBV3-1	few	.	CASSQSAGVDNNQPQHF	TGTGCCAGCAGCCAGAGTGCGGGGGTGGATAACAATCAGCCCCAGCATTTT
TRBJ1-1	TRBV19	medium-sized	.	CASSIKVLATEAFF	TGTGCCAGTAGTATTAAGGTGCTGGCCACTGAAGCTTTCTTT